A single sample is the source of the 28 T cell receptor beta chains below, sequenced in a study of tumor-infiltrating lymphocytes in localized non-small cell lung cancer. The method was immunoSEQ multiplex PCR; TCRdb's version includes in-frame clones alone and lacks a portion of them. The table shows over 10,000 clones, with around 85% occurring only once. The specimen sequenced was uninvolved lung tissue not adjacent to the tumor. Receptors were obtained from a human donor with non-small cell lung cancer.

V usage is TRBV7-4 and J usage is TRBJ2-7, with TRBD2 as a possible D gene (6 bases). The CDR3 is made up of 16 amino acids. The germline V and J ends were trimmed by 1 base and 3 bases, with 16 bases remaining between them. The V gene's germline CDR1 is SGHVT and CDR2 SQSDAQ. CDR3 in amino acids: CASSLEGSGRSYEQYF. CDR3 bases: TGTGCCAGCAGCTTAGAGGGGTCAGGGAGGAGCTACGAGCAGTACTTC.

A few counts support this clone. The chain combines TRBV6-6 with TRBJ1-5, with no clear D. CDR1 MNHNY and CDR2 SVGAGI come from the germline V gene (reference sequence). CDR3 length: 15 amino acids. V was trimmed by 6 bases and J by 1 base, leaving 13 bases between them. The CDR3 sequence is CASRPNAGSNQPQHF. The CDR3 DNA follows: TGTGCCAGCAGGCCCAACGCAGGAAGCAATCAGCCCCAGCATTTT.

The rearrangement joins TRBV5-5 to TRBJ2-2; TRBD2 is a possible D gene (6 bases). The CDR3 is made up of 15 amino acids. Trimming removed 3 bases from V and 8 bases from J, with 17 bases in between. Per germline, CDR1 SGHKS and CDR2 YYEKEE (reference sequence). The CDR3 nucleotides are TGTGCCAGCAGCTCGCCGGGACTCGAGGGAGGGGAGCTGTTTTTT. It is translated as CASSSPGLEGGELFF.

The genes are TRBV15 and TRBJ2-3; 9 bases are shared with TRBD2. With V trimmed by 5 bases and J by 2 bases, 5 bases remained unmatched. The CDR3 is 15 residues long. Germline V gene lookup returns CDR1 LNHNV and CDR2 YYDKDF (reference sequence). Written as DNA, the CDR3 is TGTGCCACCAGCGGCGGGGGGGCTTCCACAGATACGCAGTATTTT. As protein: CATSGGGASTDTQYF.

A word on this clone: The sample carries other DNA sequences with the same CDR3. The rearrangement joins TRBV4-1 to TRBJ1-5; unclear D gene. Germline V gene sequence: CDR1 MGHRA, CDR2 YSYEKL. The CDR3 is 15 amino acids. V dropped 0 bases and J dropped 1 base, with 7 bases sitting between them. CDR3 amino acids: CASSQDMGSNQPQHF. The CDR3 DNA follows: TGCGCCAGCAGCCAAGACATGGGGAGCAATCAGCCCCAGCATTTT.

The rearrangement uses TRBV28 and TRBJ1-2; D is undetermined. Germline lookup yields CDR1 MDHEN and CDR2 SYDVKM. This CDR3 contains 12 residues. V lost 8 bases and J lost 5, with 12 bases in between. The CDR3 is CASGEGKYGYTF. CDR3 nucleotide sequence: TGTGCCAGCGGTGAGGGTAAATATGGCTACACCTTC.

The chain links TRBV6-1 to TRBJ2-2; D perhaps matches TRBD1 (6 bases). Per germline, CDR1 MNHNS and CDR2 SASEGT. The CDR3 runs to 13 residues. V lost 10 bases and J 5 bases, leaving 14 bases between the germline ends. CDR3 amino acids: CATHRANTGELFF. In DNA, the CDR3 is TGTGCCACCCACAGGGCTAATACCGGGGAGCTGTTTTTT.

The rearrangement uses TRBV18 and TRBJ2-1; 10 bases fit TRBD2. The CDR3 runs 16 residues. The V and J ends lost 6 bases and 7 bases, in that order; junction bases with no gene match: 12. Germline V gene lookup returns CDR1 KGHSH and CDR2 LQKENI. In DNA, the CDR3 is TGTGCCAGCTCGGGGTTTCTAGCGGGAGTCGGGAATGAGCAGTTCTTC. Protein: CASSGFLAGVGNEQFF.

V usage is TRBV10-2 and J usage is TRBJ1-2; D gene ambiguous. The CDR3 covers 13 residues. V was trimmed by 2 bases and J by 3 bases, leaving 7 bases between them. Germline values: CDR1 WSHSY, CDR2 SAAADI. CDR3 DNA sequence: TGCGCCAGCAGTGAGACATCTTACTATGGCTACACCTTC. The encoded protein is CASSETSYYGYTF.

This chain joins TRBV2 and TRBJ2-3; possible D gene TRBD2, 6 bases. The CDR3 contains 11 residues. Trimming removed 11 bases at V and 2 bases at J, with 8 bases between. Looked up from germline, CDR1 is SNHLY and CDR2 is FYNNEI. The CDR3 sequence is CAGGVTDTQYF. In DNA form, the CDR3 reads TGTGCCGGCGGGGTCACAGATACGCAGTATTTT.

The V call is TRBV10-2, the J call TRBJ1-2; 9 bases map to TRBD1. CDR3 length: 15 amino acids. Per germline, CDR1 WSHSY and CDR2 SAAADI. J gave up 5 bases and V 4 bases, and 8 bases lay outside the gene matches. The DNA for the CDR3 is TGCGCCAGCAGTGCCGGCGGGGACAGGGTTTATGGCTACACCTTC. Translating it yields CASSAGGDRVYGYTF.

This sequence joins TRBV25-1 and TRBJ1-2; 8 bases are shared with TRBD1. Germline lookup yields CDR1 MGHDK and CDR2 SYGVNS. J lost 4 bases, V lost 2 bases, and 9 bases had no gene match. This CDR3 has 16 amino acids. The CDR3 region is CASSEGGQATFYGYTF. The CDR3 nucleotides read TGTGCCAGCAGTGAAGGGGGACAGGCCACATTCTATGGCTACACCTTC.

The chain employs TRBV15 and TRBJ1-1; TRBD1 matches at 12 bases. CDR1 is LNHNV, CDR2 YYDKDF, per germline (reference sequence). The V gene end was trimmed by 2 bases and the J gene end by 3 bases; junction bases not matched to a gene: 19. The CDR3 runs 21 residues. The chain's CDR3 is CATSRKQGTGGSLLSHTEAFF. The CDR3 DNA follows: TGTGCCACCAGCAGAAAGCAGGGGACAGGGGGCTCGTTACTCTCCCACACTGAAGCTTTCTTT.

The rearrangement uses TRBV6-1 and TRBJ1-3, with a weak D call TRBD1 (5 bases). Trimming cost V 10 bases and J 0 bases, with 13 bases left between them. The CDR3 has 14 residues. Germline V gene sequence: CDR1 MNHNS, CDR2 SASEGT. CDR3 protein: CATTTVSSGNTIYF. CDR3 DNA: TGTGCCACGACGACAGTGAGCTCTGGAAACACCATATATTTT.

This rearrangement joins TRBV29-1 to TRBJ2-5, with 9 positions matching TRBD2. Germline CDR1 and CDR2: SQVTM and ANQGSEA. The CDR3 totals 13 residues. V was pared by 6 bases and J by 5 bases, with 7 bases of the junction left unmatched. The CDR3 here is CSVASGILETQYF. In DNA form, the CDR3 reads TGCAGCGTGGCTAGCGGGATATTGGAGACCCAGTACTTC.

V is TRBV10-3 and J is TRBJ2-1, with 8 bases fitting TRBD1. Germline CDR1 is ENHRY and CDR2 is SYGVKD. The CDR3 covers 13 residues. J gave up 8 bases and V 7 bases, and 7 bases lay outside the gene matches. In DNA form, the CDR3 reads TGTGCCATCACCGAGGACAGGGCAGATGAGCAGTTCTTC. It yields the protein CAITEDRADEQFF.

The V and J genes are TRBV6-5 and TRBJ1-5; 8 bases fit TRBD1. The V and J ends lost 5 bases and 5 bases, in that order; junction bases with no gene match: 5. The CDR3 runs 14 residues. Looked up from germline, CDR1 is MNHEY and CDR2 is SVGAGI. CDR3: CASSLRDRHQPQHF. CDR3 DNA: TGTGCCAGCAGTCTGCGGGACAGGCATCAGCCCCAGCATTTT.

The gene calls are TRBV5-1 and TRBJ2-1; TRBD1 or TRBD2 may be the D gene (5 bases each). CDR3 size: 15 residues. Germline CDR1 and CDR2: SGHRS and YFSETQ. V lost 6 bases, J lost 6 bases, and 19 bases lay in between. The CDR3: CASTTSLSGSNEQFF. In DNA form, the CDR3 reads TGCGCCAGCACTACCTCCCTTTCAGGGAGCAATGAGCAGTTCTTC.

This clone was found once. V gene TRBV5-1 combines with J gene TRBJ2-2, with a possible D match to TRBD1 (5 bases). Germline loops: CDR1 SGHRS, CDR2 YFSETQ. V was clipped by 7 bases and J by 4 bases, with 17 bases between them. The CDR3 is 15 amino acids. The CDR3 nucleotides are TGCGCCAGCTCGCCAGGGTCGAGTGTCACCGGGGAGCTGTTTTTT. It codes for CASSPGSSVTGELFF.

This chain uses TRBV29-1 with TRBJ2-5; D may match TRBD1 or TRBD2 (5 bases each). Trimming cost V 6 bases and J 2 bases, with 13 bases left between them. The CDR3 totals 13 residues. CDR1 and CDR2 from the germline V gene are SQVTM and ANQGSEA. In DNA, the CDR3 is TGCAGCGTGGCTCGGGACGTACAAGAGACCCAGTACTTC. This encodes CSVARDVQETQYF.

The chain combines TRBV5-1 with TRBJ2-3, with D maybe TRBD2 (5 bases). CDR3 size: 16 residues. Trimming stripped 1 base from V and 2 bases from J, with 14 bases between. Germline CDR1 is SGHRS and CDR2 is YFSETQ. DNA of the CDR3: TGCGCCAGCAGCTTGTCTCCTAGCAGCAACACAGATACGCAGTATTTT. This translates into CASSLSPSSNTDTQYF.

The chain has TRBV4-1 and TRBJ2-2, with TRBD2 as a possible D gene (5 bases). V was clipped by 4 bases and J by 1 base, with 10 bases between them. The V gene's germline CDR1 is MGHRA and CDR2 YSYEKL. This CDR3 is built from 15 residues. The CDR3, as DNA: TGCGCCAGCAGCCTCAGGACTGAGAACACCGGGGAGCTGTTTTTT. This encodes CASSLRTENTGELFF.

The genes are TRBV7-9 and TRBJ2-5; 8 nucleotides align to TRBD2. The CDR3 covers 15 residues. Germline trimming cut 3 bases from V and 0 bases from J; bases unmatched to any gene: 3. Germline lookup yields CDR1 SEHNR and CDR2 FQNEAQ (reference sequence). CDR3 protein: CASSFPGGYQETQYF. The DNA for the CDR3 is TGTGCCAGCAGCTTTCCGGGGGGGTACCAAGAGACCCAGTACTTC.

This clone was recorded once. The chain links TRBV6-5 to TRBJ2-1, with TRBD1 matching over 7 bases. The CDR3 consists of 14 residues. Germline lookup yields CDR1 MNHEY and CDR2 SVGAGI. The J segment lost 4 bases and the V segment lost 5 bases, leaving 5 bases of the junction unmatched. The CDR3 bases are TGTGCCAGCAGTCCGTGGACAGGATACAATGAGCAGTTCTTC. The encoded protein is CASSPWTGYNEQFF.

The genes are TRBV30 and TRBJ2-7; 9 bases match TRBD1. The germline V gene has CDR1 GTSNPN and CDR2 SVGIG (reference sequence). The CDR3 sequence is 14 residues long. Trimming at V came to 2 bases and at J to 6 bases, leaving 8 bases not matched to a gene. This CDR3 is CAWSLGQGHVEQYF. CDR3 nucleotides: TGTGCCTGGAGTTTGGGACAGGGCCATGTCGAGCAGTACTTC. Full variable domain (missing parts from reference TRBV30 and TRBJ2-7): SQTIHQWPATLVQPVGSPLSLECTVEGTSNPNLYWYRQAAGRGLQLLFYSVGIGQISSEVPQNLSASRPQDRQFILSSKKLLLSDSGFYLCAWSLGQGHVEQYFGPGTRLTVT.

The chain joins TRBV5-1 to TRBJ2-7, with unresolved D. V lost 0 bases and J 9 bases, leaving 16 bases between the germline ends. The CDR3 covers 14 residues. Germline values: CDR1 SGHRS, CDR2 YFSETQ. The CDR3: CASSLDGPILGQYF. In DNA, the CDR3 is TGCGCCAGCAGCTTGGATGGCCCCATCTTAGGGCAGTACTTC. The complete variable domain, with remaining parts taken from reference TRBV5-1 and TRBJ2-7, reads KAGVTQTPRYLIKTRGQQVTLSCSPISGHRSVSWYQQTPGQGLQFLFEYFSETQRNKGNFPGRFSGRQFSNSRSEMNVSTLELGDSALYLCASSLDGPILGQYFGPGTRLTVT.

The CDR3: CASSGSGVSTDTQYF. The CDR3, as DNA: TGTGCCAGCAGTGGCAGCGGGGTTAGCACAGATACGCAGTATTTT. The chain links TRBV25-1 to TRBJ2-3; 7 nucleotides line up with TRBD2. After removal of 4 bases from V and 0 bases from J, the junction contained 4 bases not matched to a gene. There are 15 residues in the CDR3. Looked up from germline, CDR1 is MGHDK and CDR2 is SYGVNS.

In DNA, the CDR3 is TGTGCCAGCAGTTTAGATGGAGACCCCTATCAGCCCCAGCATTTT. It codes for CASSLDGDPYQPQHF. The chain recombines TRBV27 with TRBJ1-5; unclear D gene. CDR1 and CDR2 from the germline V gene are MNHEY and SMNVEV (reference sequence). The ends were cut back, 2 bases at V and 5 bases at J, with 13 bases in the middle. The CDR3 spans 15 residues.